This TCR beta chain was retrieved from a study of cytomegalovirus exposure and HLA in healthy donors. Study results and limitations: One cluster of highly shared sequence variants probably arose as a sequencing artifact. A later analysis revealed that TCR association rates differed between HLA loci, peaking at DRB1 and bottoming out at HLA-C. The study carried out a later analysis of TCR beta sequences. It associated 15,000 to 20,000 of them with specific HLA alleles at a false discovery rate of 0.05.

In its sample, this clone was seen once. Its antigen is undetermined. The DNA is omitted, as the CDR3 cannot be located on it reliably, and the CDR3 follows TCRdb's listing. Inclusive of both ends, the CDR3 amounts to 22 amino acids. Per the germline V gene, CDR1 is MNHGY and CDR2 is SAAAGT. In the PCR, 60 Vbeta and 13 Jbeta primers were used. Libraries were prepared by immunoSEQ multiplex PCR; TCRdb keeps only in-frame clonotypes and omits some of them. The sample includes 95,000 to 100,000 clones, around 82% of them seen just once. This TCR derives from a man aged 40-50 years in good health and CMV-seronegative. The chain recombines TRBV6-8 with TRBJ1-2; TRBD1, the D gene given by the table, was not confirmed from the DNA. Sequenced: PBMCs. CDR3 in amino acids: CASRLYRVWLHLRFGDQYGYTF.